These 25 T cell receptor beta chains came from one sample sequenced in a study of regulatory T cells in long-lasting Graves disease. As for time point: persistent/refractory GD, antithyroid drugs over 5 years with positive TRAb. PBMCs were the source of the RNA used for TCR sequencing. CDR3-region Arm-PCR and iRepertoire HTBI primers produced the TCR beta libraries. MiXCR, applied by TCRdb to the multiplex PCR reads, yields one record per CDR3 protein. The data hold about 470,000 distinct CDR3 sequences, with about a fifth observed a single time. The sample in question was peripheral blood mononuclear cells (PBMCs), obtained when the disease was refractory, from a patient treated with antithyroid drugs. Receptors originate from a female donor with Graves disease.

This clonotype was seen only a few times. The J gene is TRBJ1-1, the V gene TRBV19; no definite D call. This CDR3 spans 13 amino acids. Germline lookup yields CDR1 LNHDA and CDR2 SQIVND (reference sequence). Trimming removed 6 bases from V and 6 bases from J, with 14 bases in between. The CDR3 sequence: CASSNYEYSEAFF. As DNA, the CDR3 is TGTGCCAGTAGCAACTATGAGTACTCTGAAGCTTTCTTT.

J is TRBJ2-1 and V is TRBV11-2; 14 positions agree with TRBD2. Germline V lookup: CDR1 SGHAT, CDR2 FQNNGV. The V and J ends lost 4 bases and 5 bases, in that order; junction bases with no gene match: 7. The length of the CDR3 is 17 residues. The CDR3 here is CASSSTSGGARDNEQFF. CDR3 DNA: TGTGCCAGCAGCTCGACTAGCGGGGGGGCCAGGGACAATGAGCAGTTCTTC.

The V and J genes are TRBV28 and TRBJ2-7, with 8 bases lining up with TRBD1. The CDR3 contains 14 residues. Trimming cost V 5 bases and J 3 bases; bases outside gene matches: 6. Per the germline V gene, CDR1 is MDHEN and CDR2 is SYDVKM. The CDR3 sequence is CASSPYRGIYEQYF. The CDR3 region has the DNA TGTGCCAGCAGTCCCTACAGGGGGATCTACGAGCAGTACTTC.

The chain combines TRBV5-6 with TRBJ1-2, with D tentatively TRBD1 (6 bases). Trimming cost V 4 bases and J 4 bases, with 20 bases left between them. This CDR3 contains 16 residues. Germline V gene sequence: CDR1 SGHDT, CDR2 YYEEEE. CDR3 sequence (DNA): TGTGCCAGCAGCCCCCGTTTGACAGGCCTTGCCTATGGCTACACCTTC. This encodes CASSPRLTGLAYGYTF.

This clonotype has ten or more counts. The genes are TRBV10-3 and TRBJ1-2, with 7 bases fitting TRBD1. The CDR3 consists of 16 residues. Trimming took 0 bases from V and 0 from J; bases not matched to a gene: 4. Germline V CDR1 and CDR2: ENHRY, SYGVKD. CDR3 amino acids: CAISESQDRSNYGYTF. The DNA of the CDR3 is TGTGCCATCAGTGAGTCACAGGACAGGTCTAACTATGGCTACACCTTC.

This clonotype has only a few counts. Sequence at one end of the junction differs from germline and may be a read error. The rearrangement links TRBV6-1 to TRBJ2-5; 7 nucleotides agree with TRBD1. Judging by the DNA end, TRBJ2-1 fits better; the J call may be wrong. Germline loops: CDR1 MNHNS, CDR2 SASEGT. The CDR3 has 18 amino acids. The CDR3 nucleotides read TGTGCCAGCAGCTTACCCAGTCAGGGACAGTTACGTGGGAATGGGCAGTTCTTC. Its translation: CASSLPSQGQLRGNGQFF.

The rearrangement uses TRBV7-9 and TRBJ1-3; no clear D gene. Trimming shortened V by 1 base and J by 2 bases, and 9 bases separated the two germline ends. This CDR3 is built from 15 residues. From germline, CDR1 is SEHNR and CDR2 FQNEAQ (reference sequence). Here the CDR3 DNA reads TGTGCCAGCAGCTTAGGCCCATTGACTGGAAACACCATATATTTT. Its protein product is CASSLGPLTGNTIYF.

This chain links TRBV3-1 with TRBJ2-6; D ambiguous. The length of the CDR3 is 16 residues. Germline loops: CDR1 LGHDT, CDR2 YNNKEL (reference sequence). Trimming pared 1 base from V and 2 bases from J, leaving 9 bases between. The CDR3 region is CASSQGLYTGANVLTF. The CDR3 nucleotides are TGTGCCAGCAGCCAAGGCCTTTATACTGGGGCCAACGTCCTGACTTTC.

The rearrangement uses TRBV29-1 and TRBJ2-1; D gene unclear. The CDR3 has 10 amino acids. Germline lookup yields CDR1 SQVTM and CDR2 ANQGSEA. The V end lost 6 bases, the J end lost 7 bases, and 7 bases lay between the germline ends. This chain's CDR3 is CSVAENEQFF. Written as DNA, the CDR3 is TGCAGCGTGGCTGAAAATGAGCAGTTCTTC.

The chain is built from TRBV10-3 and TRBJ1-4, with unresolved D. The V gene's germline CDR1 is ENHRY and CDR2 SYGVKD. This CDR3 contains 14 residues. The V end lost 3 bases, the J end lost 7 bases, and 12 bases lay between the germline ends. The CDR3 loop is CAISDRWESEKLFF. As DNA, the CDR3 is TGTGCCATCAGTGATAGGTGGGAGAGTGAAAAACTGTTTTTT.

The rearrangement links TRBV7-9 to TRBJ2-7, with 10 bases matching TRBD1. The junction had 12 bases not matched to a gene; V was cut back by 1 base and J by 0 bases. There are 19 residues in the CDR3. Germline CDR1 SEHNR, CDR2 FQNEAQ (reference sequence). CDR3 region: CASSLGVGTGDFSSYEQYF. The CDR3 coding sequence is TGTGCCAGCAGCTTAGGTGTTGGGACAGGGGACTTTTCCTCCTACGAGCAGTACTTC.

The rearrangement links TRBV12-5 to TRBJ1-1, with D perhaps matching TRBD1 (5 bases). Germline values: CDR1 LGHNT, CDR2 FRNRAP. This CDR3 region has 15 residues. V was shortened by 4 bases and J by 3 bases, with 15 bases between the two germline ends. The chain's CDR3 is CASGSPSQGYTEAFF. The DNA of the CDR3 is TGTGCTAGTGGTTCCCCCTCCCAGGGTTACACTGAAGCTTTCTTT.

This clonotype has a handful of counts. V gene TRBV27 combines with J gene TRBJ1-1; 8 positions agree with TRBD1. V shed 3 bases, J shed 5 bases, and the junction held 8 bases outside the gene matches. This CDR3 comprises 15 residues. CDR1 is MNHEY, CDR2 SMNVEV, per germline (reference sequence). CDR3 protein: CASSLGQAPGTEAFF. The CDR3 coding sequence is TGTGCCAGCAGTTTGGGACAGGCCCCGGGGACTGAAGCTTTCTTT.

This clonotype was seen ten or more times. The rearrangement uses TRBV19 and TRBJ2-2; no clear D. Germline V gene sequence: CDR1 LNHDA, CDR2 SQIVND (reference sequence). V was shortened by 5 bases and J by 0 bases, with 16 bases between the two germline ends. The CDR3 loop spans 17 amino acids. CDR3 sequence: CASSLRLIPTNTGELFF. The CDR3 nucleotides are TGTGCCAGTAGTCTTCGACTTATTCCCACGAACACCGGGGAGCTGTTTTTT.

V is TRBV11-3 and J is TRBJ2-2, with D possibly called TRBD1 or TRBD2 (5 bases each). V was clipped by 2 bases and J by 6 bases, with 16 bases between them. CDR3 length equals 16 residues. The germline V gene has CDR1 SGHNT and CDR2 YENEEA. The CDR3 sequence is CASSLRFTGGAGELFF. The CDR3 DNA follows: TGTGCCAGCAGCTTACGGTTCACAGGAGGAGCCGGGGAGCTGTTTTTT.

The chain links TRBV20-1 to TRBJ1-2; tentatively, D is TRBD1 (6 bases). Germline loops: CDR1 DFQATT, CDR2 SNEGSKA (reference sequence). The CDR3 has 12 amino acids. Trimming shortened V by 3 bases and J by 6 bases, and 11 bases separated the two germline ends. The CDR3 sequence: CSASLGGDGYTF. The DNA of the CDR3 is TGCAGTGCTAGCCTCGGGGGCGATGGCTACACCTTC.

This clonotype occurred a few times. Here the CDR3 reads CSVRGSSYEQYF. The DNA for the CDR3 is TGCAGCGTTCGGGGTAGCTCCTACGAGCAGTACTTC. The chain couples TRBV29-1 to TRBJ2-7; maybe TRBD2 (5 bases). The CDR3 spans 12 residues. The germline gives CDR1 SQVTM, CDR2 ANQGSEA. V dropped 5 bases and J dropped 0 bases, with 8 bases sitting between them.

V gene TRBV4-3 combines with J gene TRBJ2-2; 12 bases fit TRBD1. Germline CDR1 and CDR2: LGHNA and YSLEER. The CDR3 runs to 19 residues. Losses at the gene ends were 3 bases for V and 5 bases for J; bases not matched to a gene: 13. The CDR3 DNA follows: TGCGCCAGCAGCCAGAGCAACGGGGGACAGGGGGCGAGGACCGGGGAGCTGTTTTTT. It codes for CASSQSNGGQGARTGELFF.

This chain connects TRBV12-5 to TRBJ1-3; D might be TRBD1 (5 bases). The V and J ends lost 1 base and 0 bases respectively, with 7 bases between them. The length of the CDR3 is 15 residues. The germline gives CDR1 LGHNT, CDR2 FRNRAP. This CDR3 is CASGLEGFSGNTIYF. The CDR3 DNA sequence: TGTGCTAGTGGTTTGGAGGGGTTCTCTGGAAACACCATATATTTT.

This clonotype was counted at least ten times. The chain recombines TRBV11-2 with TRBJ2-7, with D hard to call. The CDR3 loop spans 15 amino acids. Trimming stripped 1 base from V and 6 bases from J, with 16 bases between. Germline lookup yields CDR1 SGHAT and CDR2 FQNNGV. The CDR3 protein is CASSLAFRTPPEQYF. DNA for the CDR3: TGTGCCAGCAGCTTAGCTTTCAGAACCCCGCCCGAGCAGTACTTC.

CDR3 in DNA: TGTGCCAGCAGCCAGCCAGGGGGAGTCACTGAAGCTTTCTTT. It specifies CASSQPGGVTEAFF. The rearrangement uses TRBV3-1 and TRBJ1-1; 7 nucleotides agree with TRBD1. Trimming cost V 3 bases and J 4 bases; bases outside gene matches: 5. CDR3 length equals 14 residues. Per germline, CDR1 LGHDT and CDR2 YNNKEL (reference sequence). Drawing the rest from reference TRBV3-1 and TRBJ1-1, the complete variable domain is DTAVSQTPKYLVTQMGNDKSIKCEQNLGHDTMYWYKQDSKKFLKIMFSYNNKELIINETVPNRFSPKSPDKAHLNLHINSLELGDSAVYFCASSQPGGVTEAFFGQGTRLTVV.

This clonotype was seen at least ten times. The rearrangement uses TRBV7-2 and TRBJ2-7; TRBD2 matches 7 bases. The CDR3 covers 14 residues. Germline V gene lookup returns CDR1 SGHTA and CDR2 FQGNSA. V was pared by 5 bases and J by 4 bases, with 8 bases of the junction left unmatched. CDR3 bases: TGTGCCAGCAGCCATTCGGCGGGAGCTTACGAGCAGTACTTC. Amino acid sequence: CASSHSAGAYEQYF.

The rearrangement links TRBV5-4 to TRBJ1-1; a weak D match, TRBD1 (5 bases). V was shortened by 0 bases and J by 3 bases, with 15 bases between the two germline ends. This CDR3 has 16 amino acids. The germline gives CDR1 SGHNT, CDR2 YYREEE (reference sequence). This CDR3 is CASSLAWGRVDTEAFF. CDR3 DNA sequence: TGTGCCAGCAGCTTGGCCTGGGGCAGGGTCGACACTGAAGCTTTCTTT.

This clonotype was detected only a few times. V gene TRBV30 combines with J gene TRBJ2-2; 9 positions agree with TRBD1. Trimming at V came to 8 bases and at J to 4 bases, leaving 5 bases not matched to a gene. The CDR3 has 13 residues. Germline assignment: CDR1 GTSNPN and CDR2 SVGIG (reference sequence). CDR3 in amino acids: CARDRGVTGELFF. The CDR3 nucleotides read TGTGCCCGTGACAGGGGGGTCACCGGGGAGCTGTTTTTT.

The chain is built from TRBV13 and TRBJ2-5; TRBD2 matches at 12 bases. The V and J ends lost 2 bases and 2 bases, in that order; junction bases with no gene match: 3. CDR3 size: 16 residues. In germline, CDR1 is PRHDT, CDR2 FYEKMQ (reference sequence). This CDR3 reads CASSLRLAGEQETQYF. In nucleotides, the CDR3 is TGTGCCAGCAGCTTACGACTAGCGGGAGAGCAAGAGACCCAGTACTTC.